These 25 T cell receptor beta chains were sequenced from one sample in a study of T cells in Graves' hyperthyroidism and ophthalmopathy. Template material for amplifying TCR beta CDR3 regions consisted of RNA transcripts. Primed by the HTBI set, a first-round RT-PCR was run on the TCR CDR3. MiXCR, run by TCRdb on the multiplex PCR reads, gives a single entry per CDR3 protein. This sample has about 520,000 distinct CDR3 sequences, with approximately 25% found just once. The sequenced material came from blood. Receptor source: a woman aged 25 to 39 with Graves' ophthalmopathy.

The V call is TRBV12-3 or TRBV12-4, the J call TRBJ2-7; 11 bases are shared with TRBD1. V shed 2 bases and J 2 bases; nucleotides not matched to a gene: 2. This CDR3 has 15 residues. DNA of the CDR3: TGTGCCAGCAGTTTAATGGGACAGGGGGCCTACGAGCAGTACTTC. Residues: CASSLMGQGAYEQYF.

This sequence joins TRBV19 and TRBJ2-7; D is unresolved. Germline CDR1 and CDR2: LNHDA and SQIVND (reference sequence). V lost 8 bases and J lost 2, with 19 bases in between. The CDR3 extends over 15 amino acids. CDR3 loop: CASALAPGETYEQYF. CDR3 bases: TGTGCCAGTGCCCTGGCCCCCGGAGAGACCTACGAGCAGTACTTC.

This clonotype came up many times. This chain links TRBV10-3 with TRBJ1-5; 8 positions agree with TRBD1. With V trimmed by 6 bases and J by 5 bases, 6 bases remained unmatched. The CDR3 is 14 amino acids. Germline V gene data show CDR1 as ENHRY and CDR2 as SYGVKD. In DNA form, the CDR3 reads TGTGCCATCAGCGTGGACAGGGACGATCAGCCCCAGCATTTT. Its translation: CAISVDRDDQPQHF.

This clonotype was seen repeatedly, ten times or more. The chain has TRBV2 and TRBJ2-2; D uncertain. This CDR3 is 16 amino acids long. Trimming left V 4 bases short and J 3 bases short, with 15 bases between. Germline V gives CDR1 SNHLY, CDR2 FYNNEI. CDR3 sequence (DNA): TGTGCCAGCAGTGTCCCCCGGGTCGGAGACACCGGGGAGCTGTTTTTT. This translates into CASSVPRVGDTGELFF.

This clonotype was found many times. V is TRBV27 and J is TRBJ2-4, with D tentatively TRBD2 (7 bases). V was shortened by 1 base and J by 8 bases, with 12 bases between the two germline ends. Per germline, CDR1 MNHEY and CDR2 SMNVEV (reference sequence). The CDR3 runs 14 residues. CDR3 loop: CASSLWGGRDIQYF. The CDR3, as DNA: TGTGCCAGCAGTTTATGGGGGGGCCGGGACATTCAGTACTTC.

The chain uses TRBV2 and TRBJ2-7; 8 positions match TRBD2. The CDR3 length is 15 residues. Germline V gene lookup returns CDR1 SNHLY and CDR2 FYNNEI. Trimming removed 6 bases from V and 5 bases from J; junction bases left unmatched: 12. CDR3 protein: CASRQAGATQDEQYF. CDR3 DNA: TGTGCCAGCAGACAAGCGGGAGCCACCCAGGACGAGCAGTACTTC.

The rearrangement links TRBV19 to TRBJ1-5; D perhaps matches TRBD1 (6 bases). This CDR3 has 15 residues. The germline CDR1 and CDR2 sequences are LNHDA and SQIVND (reference sequence). The V end lost 3 bases, the J end lost 2 bases, and 11 bases lay between the germline ends. This chain's CDR3 is CASSIRPGGNQPQHF. The CDR3 bases are TGTGCCAGTAGTATCCGGCCAGGGGGCAATCAGCCCCAGCATTTT.

This clonotype was detected many times. V and J are TRBV27 and TRBJ1-5; tentatively, D is TRBD1 (6 bases). Germline lookup yields CDR1 MNHEY and CDR2 SMNVEV (reference sequence). The CDR3 length is 17 residues. The germline V and J ends were trimmed by 6 bases and 1 base, with 19 bases remaining between them. CDR3 DNA: TGTGCCAGCAGACCCGACAGGTGGGGTGGAAGCAATCAGCCCCAGCATTTT. As protein: CASRPDRWGGSNQPQHF.

This clonotype was detected ten times or more. This chain joins TRBV12-3 or TRBV12-4 and TRBJ1-2; D is possibly TRBD1 (6 bases). The CDR3 extends over 13 amino acids. Trimming stripped 3 bases from V and 4 bases from J, with 9 bases between. CDR3 sequence: CASSLGGAYGYTF. DNA of the CDR3: TGTGCCAGCAGTTTGGGGGGGGCCTATGGCTACACCTTC.

This clonotype has a count of ten or more. The V call is TRBV7-3, the J call TRBJ2-5; 12 nucleotides line up with TRBD1. CDR1 and CDR2 (germline): SGHTA, FQGTGA. The V segment lost 7 bases and the J segment 5 bases; nucleotides outside the gene matches: 14. The length of the CDR3 is 17 residues. CDR3 sequence: CASTPSGTGGATETQYF. CDR3 sequence (DNA): TGTGCCAGCACCCCATCGGGGACAGGGGGCGCGACGGAGACCCAGTACTTC. Full variable domain (missing parts from reference TRBV7-3 and TRBJ2-5): GAGVSQTPSNKVTEKGKYVELRCDPISGHTALYWYRQSLGQGPEFLIYFQGTGAADDSGLPNDRFFAVRPEGSVSTLKIQRTERGDSAVYLCASTPSGTGGATETQYFGPGTRLLVL.

This clonotype showed up many times. The chain recombines TRBV12-3 or TRBV12-4 with TRBJ1-1; D is unclear. The CDR3 length is 14 residues. The germline V and J ends were trimmed by 1 base and 5 bases, with 11 bases remaining between them. The CDR3 region has the DNA TGTGCCAGCAGTTTAGAGACCCCGGGGACTGAAGCTTTCTTT. It codes for CASSLETPGTEAFF.

V and J are TRBV20-1 and TRBJ1-5; 10 positions match TRBD1. This CDR3 spans 15 amino acids. CDR1 and CDR2 (germline): DFQATT, SNEGSKA (reference sequence). The junction had 8 bases not matched to a gene; V was cut back by 6 bases and J by 3 bases. CDR3 nucleotides: TGCAGTGCCGCCCCGGGACAGGGGCACAATCAGCCCCAGCATTTT. It is translated as CSAAPGQGHNQPQHF.

This clonotype was seen ten or more times. This chain joins TRBV20-1 and TRBJ2-4, with D possibly being TRBD1 (6 bases). Germline-derived CDR1 and CDR2 are DFQATT and SNEGSKA (reference sequence). This CDR3 has 15 amino acids. Trimming left V 7 bases short and J 0 bases short, with 16 bases between. CDR3 sequence reads: CSVSQGTLAKNIQYF. CDR3 bases: TGCAGTGTCTCACAGGGAACATTAGCCAAAAACATTCAGTACTTC.

This clonotype was detected many times. A much larger clone lies a single base off, so this may be a read error. This chain links TRBV12-3 or TRBV12-4 with TRBJ1-2; a weak D match, TRBD1 (6 bases). The V gene lost 4 bases and the J gene lost 10 bases, with 25 bases spanning the gap. This CDR3 region has 16 residues. The CDR3 loop is CASSSLSGGDNKDYTF. CDR3 coding DNA: TGTGCCAGCAGTTCTCTCTCCGGGGGCGATAATAAAGACTACACCTTC.

J is TRBJ2-7 and V is TRBV6-1; no clear D gene. Germline loops: CDR1 MNHNS, CDR2 SASEGT. V lost 8 bases and J 3 bases, leaving 11 bases between the germline ends. The CDR3 loop spans 12 amino acids. CDR3 residues: CASGQWSYEQYF. CDR3 nucleotide sequence: TGTGCCAGCGGGCAGTGGAGCTACGAGCAGTACTTC.

The chain couples TRBV28 to TRBJ1-1, with D uncertain. This CDR3 has 15 residues. V lost 4 bases and J 5 bases, leaving 17 bases between the germline ends. The V gene's germline CDR1 is MDHEN and CDR2 SYDVKM. CDR3: CASSSPEGVNTEAFF. CDR3 sequence (DNA): TGTGCCAGCAGTTCGCCAGAGGGCGTTAATACTGAAGCTTTCTTT.

This clonotype was observed at least ten times. This sequence joins TRBV20-1 and TRBJ1-2; unclear D gene. The CDR3 extends over 14 amino acids. V lost 3 bases to trimming and J lost 2 bases, with 13 bases between them. The germline V gene encodes CDR1 DFQATT and CDR2 SNEGSKA (reference sequence). Written as DNA, the CDR3 is TGCAGTGCTAGTAACTACGGAACGAACTATGGCTACACCTTC. It codes for CSASNYGTNYGYTF.

Many counts were recorded for this clonotype. The chain uses TRBV7-6 and TRBJ2-7, with 12 bases lining up with TRBD2. Looked up from germline, CDR1 is SGHVS and CDR2 is FNYEAQ. Trimming removed 5 bases from V and 6 bases from J; junction bases left unmatched: 8. CDR3 length equals 15 residues. The CDR3 protein is CASSGTSGGTPEQYF. As DNA, the CDR3 is TGTGCCAGCAGCGGAACTAGCGGGGGGACCCCCGAGCAGTACTTC.

The sample holds many counts of this clonotype. This chain connects TRBV7-2 to TRBJ2-5, with a possible D match to TRBD2 (5 bases). Looked up from germline, CDR1 is SGHTA and CDR2 is FQGNSA. V shed 7 bases and J shed 3 bases, with 15 bases lying between them. This CDR3 spans 14 amino acids. The CDR3 DNA is TGTGCCAGCAAACCGGCTAACGGGGAAGAGACCCAGTACTTC. Translating it yields CASKPANGEETQYF.

V and J are TRBV29-1 and TRBJ1-2; D unresolved. This CDR3 has 12 amino acids. Germline CDR1 is SQVTM and CDR2 is ANQGSEA. DNA of the CDR3: TGCAGTGGGGTTGGAGTGGACTATGGCTACACCTTC. Protein: CSGVGVDYGYTF.

This clonotype was seen repeatedly, ten times or more. The rearrangement joins TRBV25-1 to TRBJ2-5, with D perhaps TRBD2 (6 bases). This CDR3 is built from 14 residues. Trimming cost V 1 base and J 2 bases, with 8 bases left between them. CDR1 and CDR2 (germline): MGHDK, SYGVNS. The CDR3 DNA follows: TGTGCCAGCAGTGAATGGAGGGCGCAAGAGACCCAGTACTTC. This translates into CASSEWRAQETQYF.

The chain joins TRBV28 to TRBJ2-5; the match to TRBD2 covers 10 bases. The junction had 3 bases not matched to a gene; V was cut back by 10 bases and J by 1 base. The V gene's germline CDR1 is MDHEN and CDR2 SYDVKM. The CDR3 loop spans 13 amino acids. CDR3 region: CATSSGGQETQYF. CDR3 DNA: TGTGCCACCTCTAGCGGGGGCCAAGAGACCCAGTACTTC.

This clonotype was detected a few times. V and J are TRBV27 and TRBJ1-6; perhaps TRBD1 as D (5 bases). The CDR3 has 14 amino acids. Trimming left V 6 bases short and J 10 bases short, with 16 bases between. Looked up from germline, CDR1 is MNHEY and CDR2 is SMNVEV (reference sequence). The CDR3 here is CASSSLGRGSPLHF. CDR3 DNA: TGTGCCAGCAGCTCCCTTGGAAGGGGCTCACCCCTCCACTTT.

This clonotype was counted a few times. The chain couples TRBV5-1 to TRBJ1-2; D is unclear. The germline V and J ends were trimmed by 4 bases and 5 bases, with 12 bases remaining between them. Germline loops: CDR1 SGHRS, CDR2 YFSETQ. CDR3 length: 13 residues. The CDR3 loop reads CASSDVQKYGYTF. Here the CDR3 DNA reads TGCGCCAGCAGCGATGTACAGAAATATGGCTACACCTTC.

This clonotype was detected ten times or more. The rearrangement links TRBV6-5 to TRBJ2-3, with 10 nucleotides matching TRBD1. The CDR3 spans 16 residues. Looked up from germline, CDR1 is MNHEY and CDR2 is SVGAGI. V trimming: 5 bases; J trimming: 4 bases; junction bases outside the gene matches: 9. CDR3 residues: CASSTSSGQGADTQYF. The CDR3 DNA sequence: TGTGCCAGCAGTACCTCATCCGGACAGGGGGCAGATACGCAGTATTTT.